These 32 T cell receptor beta chains came from one sample sequenced in a study of cytomegalovirus exposure and HLA in healthy donors. Primers: 60 Vbeta forward and 13 Jbeta reverse. Assay: immunoSEQ multiplex PCR; the TCRdb copy retains only in-frame clones and omits some. The sample carries 150,000 to 160,000 clones, roughly 77% recorded once. Source material: PBMCs. These TCRs come from a man aged 25-45 years in good health and CMV-seropositive.

The chain couples TRBV11-3 to TRBJ2-3; 10 bases are a match to TRBD1. The germline V gene has CDR1 SGHNT and CDR2 YENEEA. V gave up 1 base and J gave up 5 bases; unmatched junction bases: 6. The CDR3 loop spans 16 amino acids. The CDR3 sequence: CASSLGDRGLEDTQYF. The CDR3 coding sequence is TGTGCCAGCAGCTTAGGAGACAGGGGGCTTGAAGATACGCAGTATTTT.

This chain uses TRBV7-6 with TRBJ2-7; maybe TRBD1 (6 bases). Looked up from germline, CDR1 is SGHVS and CDR2 is FNYEAQ. This CDR3 comprises 12 residues. V dropped 5 bases and J dropped 2 bases, with 7 bases sitting between them. The CDR3 reads CASSRDTYEQYF. CDR3 bases: TGTGCCAGCAGCCGGGACACCTACGAGCAGTACTTC.

CDR3: CASKPGAGGGGTDTQYF. In DNA form, the CDR3 reads TGTGCCAGCAAACCTGGGGCAGGGGGCGGAGGCACAGATACGCAGTATTTT. This chain connects TRBV5-4 to TRBJ2-3; 8 bases are a match to TRBD1. CDR1 and CDR2 from the germline V gene are SGHNT and YYREEE (reference sequence). Trimming at V came to 6 bases and at J to 1 base, leaving 13 bases not matched to a gene. The CDR3 spans 17 residues.

This rearrangement joins TRBV7-6 to TRBJ2-7; 8 bases map to TRBD1. The CDR3 runs 14 residues. Trimming cost V 5 bases and J 3 bases; bases outside gene matches: 6. Germline V gene sequence: CDR1 SGHVS, CDR2 FNYEAQ. DNA of the CDR3: TGTGCCAGCAGCCAAAGACAGGGGAGCTACGAGCAGTACTTC. Translating it yields CASSQRQGSYEQYF.

This clone was observed a handful of times. The chain couples TRBV4-3 to TRBJ2-1; 8 positions match TRBD2. V was pared by 0 bases and J by 2 bases, with 3 bases of the junction left unmatched. The germline V gene encodes CDR1 LGHNA and CDR2 YSLEER. The CDR3 runs 16 residues. This CDR3 is CASSQDGGGPYNEQFF. The CDR3 region has the DNA TGCGCCAGCAGCCAAGACGGCGGGGGGCCCTACAATGAGCAGTTCTTC.

The chain is built from TRBV5-1 and TRBJ2-3, with TRBD2 as a possible D gene (5 bases). Germline CDR1 is SGHRS and CDR2 is YFSETQ. The CDR3 extends over 12 amino acids. Trimming removed 2 bases at V and 4 bases at J, with 5 bases between. The CDR3 DNA sequence: TGCGCCAGCAGCTTCGGGGCAGATACGCAGTATTTT. Protein sequence: CASSFGADTQYF.

Of note for this clone: The sample has other DNA sequences that encode this CDR3 too. The chain is built from TRBV5-1 and TRBJ1-5, with D perhaps TRBD1 (6 bases). From germline, CDR1 is SGHRS and CDR2 YFSETQ. V lost 0 bases and J 4 bases, leaving 11 bases between the germline ends. This CDR3 contains 15 residues. This CDR3 is CASSLGGGKNQPQHF. The CDR3, as DNA: TGCGCCAGCAGCTTGGGGGGGGGCAAGAATCAGCCCCAGCATTTT.

The chain combines TRBV6-1 with TRBJ2-7; possible D gene TRBD2, 5 bases. CDR1 MNHNS and CDR2 SASEGT come from the germline V gene. V dropped 6 bases and J dropped 6 bases, with 12 bases sitting between them. The CDR3 spans 12 residues. CDR3 DNA: TGTGCCAGCAGAGGTCCGGCGGGCGAGCAGTACTTC. Translating gives CASRGPAGEQYF.

The chain combines TRBV27 with TRBJ2-1, with 10 bases aligning to TRBD2. The CDR3 covers 16 residues. The V and J ends lost 3 bases and 0 bases, in that order; junction bases with no gene match: 2. Germline V gene data show CDR1 as MNHEY and CDR2 as SMNVEV (reference sequence). CDR3 nucleotides: TGTGCCAGCAGTTTGACTAGCGGGTACTCCTACAATGAGCAGTTCTTC. Its protein is CASSLTSGYSYNEQFF.

This clone was counted once. The chain carries TRBV19 and TRBJ1-1, with 7 positions matching TRBD1. J gave up 3 bases and V 5 bases, and 3 bases lay outside the gene matches. The CDR3 has 13 amino acids. Per germline, CDR1 LNHDA and CDR2 SQIVND (reference sequence). The CDR3 reads CASSSQGYTEAFF. The CDR3 region has the DNA TGTGCCAGTAGTTCACAGGGGTACACTGAAGCTTTCTTT.

V and J are TRBV5-4 and TRBJ2-7, with a possible D match to TRBD1 (5 bases). Trimming stripped 0 bases from V and 0 bases from J, with 10 bases between. CDR1 and CDR2 from the germline V gene are SGHNT and YYREEE (reference sequence). The length of the CDR3 is 15 residues. The CDR3 region is CASSLVTESSYEQYF. The CDR3 DNA is TGTGCCAGCAGCTTGGTGACAGAGAGCTCCTACGAGCAGTACTTC.

V gene TRBV5-1 combines with J gene TRBJ1-2; a weak D match, TRBD1 (5 bases). V was trimmed by 3 bases and J by 6 bases, leaving 15 bases between them. CDR1 is SGHRS, CDR2 YFSETQ, per germline. This CDR3 is 14 amino acids long. The CDR3 coding sequence is TGCGCCAGCAGCTGGAGGGGCAGGGAGGATGGCTACACCTTC. It translates to CASSWRGREDGYTF. Filled out from reference TRBV5-1 and TRBJ1-2, the complete variable domain reads KAGVTQTPRYLIKTRGQQVTLSCSPISGHRSVSWYQQTPGQGLQFLFEYFSETQRNKGNFPGRFSGRQFSNSRSEMNVSTLELGDSALYLCASSWRGREDGYTFGSGTRLTVV.

The chain joins TRBV7-9 to TRBJ1-1; 7 bases agree with TRBD1. The junction had 5 bases not matched to a gene; V was cut back by 5 bases and J by 11 bases. CDR1 SEHNR and CDR2 FQNEAQ come from the germline V gene (reference sequence). There are 11 residues in the CDR3. CDR3 region: CASSAGTEAFF. CDR3 sequence (DNA): TGTGCCAGCAGCGCCGGGACAGAGGCTTTCTTT.

The gene calls are TRBV6-1 and TRBJ2-1; 8 bases line up with TRBD2. The germline CDR1 and CDR2 sequences are MNHNS and SASEGT. CDR3 size: 18 residues. J gave up 1 base and V 0 bases, and 8 bases lay outside the gene matches. CDR3 sequence: CASSEAASGSFSYNEQFF. CDR3 nucleotide sequence: TGTGCCAGCAGTGAAGCTGCCAGCGGGAGTTTTTCCTACAATGAGCAGTTCTTC.

To note about this clone: The same CDR3 is also encoded by other DNA sequences in this sample. The chain recombines TRBV18 with TRBJ2-5; D unclear. Germline values: CDR1 KGHSH, CDR2 LQKENI. This CDR3 is built from 12 residues. Trimming left V 0 bases short and J 5 bases short, with 4 bases between. CDR3 nucleotides: TGTGCCAGCTCACCACCGCGGGAGACCCAGTACTTC. Protein product: CASSPPRETQYF.

The CDR3 region is CASSVAGTGTYEQYF. The DNA of the CDR3 is TGTGCCAGCAGCGTAGCGGGGACAGGTACCTACGAGCAGTACTTC. The chain has TRBV9 and TRBJ2-7, with 8 nucleotides matching TRBD1. In germline, CDR1 is SGDLS, CDR2 YYNGEE. CDR3 size: 15 residues. V shed 0 bases, J shed 2 bases, and the junction held 4 bases outside the gene matches.

The V and J genes are TRBV27 and TRBJ1-5; D gene unclear. CDR1 is MNHEY and CDR2 is SMNVEV in the germline V gene (reference sequence). CDR3 length: 13 amino acids. The ends were cut back, 5 bases at V and 4 bases at J, with 9 bases in the middle. The CDR3 region is CASSPRDNQPQHF. For the CDR3, the DNA is TGTGCCAGCAGTCCGAGGGATAATCAGCCCCAGCATTTT.

This clone was picked up a small number of times. The chain employs TRBV7-8 and TRBJ2-1, with 11 positions matching TRBD2. J gave up 4 bases and V 5 bases, and 7 bases lay outside the gene matches. The CDR3 is 16 amino acids. Germline CDR1 and CDR2: SGHVS and FQNEAQ. The CDR3 sequence is CASSRRLAGIYNEQFF. CDR3 nucleotide sequence: TGTGCCAGCAGCCGCCGACTAGCGGGGATTTACAATGAGCAGTTCTTC.

The rearrangement links TRBV27 to TRBJ2-7; D is undetermined. The V and J ends lost 4 bases and 3 bases respectively, with 10 bases between them. Germline CDR1 reads MNHEY; CDR2 reads SMNVEV (reference sequence). CDR3 length: 13 amino acids. CDR3 sequence: CASSSQILYEQYF. The CDR3 DNA reads TGTGCCAGCAGTTCACAGATCCTCTACGAGCAGTACTTC.

CDR3 loop: CASSYTGTLSGNEQFF. Written as DNA, the CDR3 is TGTGCCAGCAGTTATACCGGGACACTTAGTGGCAATGAGCAGTTCTTC. The chain is built from TRBV6-5 and TRBJ2-1, with D perhaps TRBD1 (6 bases). CDR3 length: 16 residues. Germline assignment: CDR1 MNHEY and CDR2 SVGAGI. Trimming pared 3 bases from V and 6 bases from J, leaving 18 bases between.

The chain combines TRBV27 with TRBJ2-3; D gene ambiguous. CDR1 and CDR2 (germline): MNHEY, SMNVEV (reference sequence). Trimming took 4 bases from V and 1 from J, leaving 24 bases between them. The CDR3 totals 19 residues. CDR3 region: CASSSPAARRWQGTDTQYF. Written as DNA, the CDR3 is TGTGCCAGCAGTTCCCCCGCCGCCAGAAGGTGGCAGGGCACAGATACGCAGTATTTT.

This chain links TRBV2 with TRBJ2-2; D might be TRBD1 (6 bases). With 6 bases removed from V and 0 bases from J, the gap between germline ends came to 8 bases. The CDR3 sequence is 14 residues long. CDR1 SNHLY and CDR2 FYNNEI come from the germline V gene. The CDR3 DNA reads TGTGCCAGCAGGGGACACTCGAACACCGGGGAGCTGTTTTTT. It specifies CASRGHSNTGELFF.

V gene TRBV7-2 combines with J gene TRBJ2-7, with 9 bases fitting TRBD1. Germline V gene sequence: CDR1 SGHTA, CDR2 FQGNSA. The ends lost 2 bases at V and 6 bases at J; junction bases unmatched: 5. This CDR3 comprises 14 residues. The CDR3 nucleotides read TGTGCCAGCAGCTTAACAGGGGGCAGCCCCGAGCAGTACTTC. Protein: CASSLTGGSPEQYF.

V and J are TRBV27 and TRBJ2-5; 7 nucleotides match TRBD1. This CDR3 comprises 15 residues. V lost 3 bases, J lost 4 bases, and 8 bases stayed unmatched. Germline loops: CDR1 MNHEY, CDR2 SMNVEV (reference sequence). The CDR3 DNA reads as TGTGCCAGCAGTTTCAGGCAGGGGGTTGGAGAGACCCAGTACTTC. The encoded protein is CASSFRQGVGETQYF.

This clone was observed a few times. This sequence joins TRBV18 and TRBJ1-2; 11 nucleotides line up with TRBD1. V shed 3 bases and J 4 bases; nucleotides not matched to a gene: 1. CDR1 is KGHSH, CDR2 LQKENI, per germline. CDR3 size: 14 residues. CDR3 in DNA: TGTGCCAGCTCACCCGGGACAGGGGGCTATGGCTACACCTTC. Protein sequence: CASSPGTGGYGYTF.

The chain has TRBV7-9 and TRBJ2-3, with D uncertain. CDR1 and CDR2 (germline): SEHNR, FQNEAQ (reference sequence). Trimming stripped 1 base from V and 2 bases from J, with 4 bases between. The CDR3 spans 13 residues. The CDR3 DNA follows: TGTGCCAGCAGCTTAGGGCCCACAGATACGCAGTATTTT. The encoded protein is CASSLGPTDTQYF.

This chain connects TRBV29-1 to TRBJ2-7; possible D gene TRBD1, 5 bases. The CDR3 sequence is 14 residues long. V lost 6 bases to trimming and J lost 2 bases, with 17 bases between them. Germline V gene lookup returns CDR1 SQVTM and CDR2 ANQGSEA. The CDR3 sequence: CSVSPRDLTYEQYF. DNA for the CDR3: TGCAGCGTCTCACCCAGGGATCTTACCTACGAGCAGTACTTC.

V is TRBV9 and J is TRBJ2-5; 7 bases agree with TRBD2. The CDR3 consists of 15 residues. V gave up 4 bases and J gave up 4 bases; unmatched junction bases: 10. Germline values: CDR1 SGDLS, CDR2 YYNGEE. CDR3 sequence: CASSLPAGNGETQYF. In nucleotides, the CDR3 is TGTGCCAGCAGCCTCCCAGCGGGGAACGGAGAGACCCAGTACTTC.

CDR3 residues: CASSQGGSGRMTDTQYF. The CDR3 nucleotides are TGCGCCAGCAGCCAAGGGGGTAGCGGGAGAATGACAGATACGCAGTATTTT. This sequence joins TRBV4-1 and TRBJ2-3; 9 nucleotides line up with TRBD2. Germline V gene data show CDR1 as MGHRA and CDR2 as YSYEKL. This CDR3 contains 17 residues. With 1 base clipped from V and 3 bases from J, the junction kept 8 bases outside the gene matches.

This chain joins TRBV5-1 and TRBJ2-6; the match to TRBD1 covers 9 bases. The germline V gene has CDR1 SGHRS and CDR2 YFSETQ. V was pared by 4 bases and J by 2 bases, with 10 bases of the junction left unmatched. The CDR3 has 18 residues. CDR3 protein: CASSGPTGGVTGANVLTF. CDR3 bases: TGCGCCAGCAGCGGACCGACAGGGGGGGTTACTGGGGCCAACGTCCTGACTTTC.

The chain links TRBV7-2 to TRBJ1-2, with D possibly being TRBD1 (5 bases). The V end was cut by 5 bases, the J end by 0 bases, with 10 bases between. This CDR3 spans 14 amino acids. Germline V gives CDR1 SGHTA, CDR2 FQGNSA. The chain's CDR3 is CASSGGATNYGYTF. The CDR3 DNA reads TGTGCCAGCAGCGGCGGGGCTACTAACTATGGCTACACCTTC. The entire variable domain, with the rest obtained from reference TRBV7-2 and TRBJ1-2, is as follows: GAGVSQSPSNKVTEKGKDVELRCDPISGHTALYWYRQSLGQGLEFLIYFQGNSAPDKSGLPSDRFSAERTGGSVSTLTIQRTQQEDSAVYLCASSGGATNYGYTFGSGTRLTVV.

The gene calls are TRBV28 and TRBJ1-5; possibly TRBD1 for D (5 bases). CDR1 MDHEN and CDR2 SYDVKM come from the germline V gene. CDR3 length: 14 amino acids. V gave up 4 bases and J gave up 6 bases, with 13 bases separating them. CDR3 in amino acids: CASSSDGGSQPQHF. The DNA for the CDR3 is TGTGCCAGCAGTTCAGACGGGGGGAGTCAGCCCCAGCATTTT. The entire variable domain, with the rest obtained from reference TRBV28 and TRBJ1-5, is as follows: DVKVTQSSRYLVKRTGEKVFLECVQDMDHENMFWYRQDPGLGLRLIYFSYDVKMKEKGDIPEGYSVSREKKERFSLILESASTNQTSMYLCASSSDGGSQPQHFGDGTRLSIL.